The 31 T cell receptor beta chains presented below share a single source sample, sequenced in a study of blood T cells in healthy people across ages. Alongside a J-beta primer mix, a sample-barcoded 5' primer served in a second PCR lasting roughly 6 to 11 cycles. TCRdb re-called the 5' RACE reads through MiXCR, storing one row per CDR3 protein. The profile shows around 1,500,000 distinct CDR3 sequences, 35% to 45% of them singletons. The sequenced sample was blood. The receptor set was obtained from a woman younger than 30 in good health.

This clonotype was recorded a few times. This sequence joins TRBV9 and TRBJ2-5, with TRBD1 matching 8 bases. Trimming took 0 bases from V and 2 from J; bases not matched to a gene: 6. The CDR3 is made up of 16 amino acids. Germline V gene sequence: CDR1 SGDLS, CDR2 YYNGEE. For the CDR3, the DNA is TGTGCCAGCAGCGTAGCTGGGACAGGAATTCAAGAGACCCAGTACTTC. The encoded protein is CASSVAGTGIQETQYF.

This chain uses TRBV20-1 with TRBJ2-1; no clear D. Looked up from germline, CDR1 is DFQATT and CDR2 is SNEGSKA (reference sequence). This CDR3 region has 13 residues. The germline V and J ends were trimmed by 5 bases and 6 bases, with 14 bases remaining between them. The CDR3 loop reads CSARAKGSNEQFF. CDR3 DNA: TGCAGTGCTCGTGCGAAGGGTTCCAATGAGCAGTTCTTC.

V gene TRBV4-1 combines with J gene TRBJ2-7; D may correspond to TRBD1 or TRBD2 (5 bases each). V lost 3 bases and J 3 bases, leaving 18 bases between the germline ends. This CDR3 is 16 amino acids long. Germline CDR1 reads MGHRA; CDR2 reads YSYEKL. Here the CDR3 DNA reads TGCGCCAGCAGCCAGTCCCCCGGGACCGGGGACTACGAGCAGTACTTC. It yields the protein CASSQSPGTGDYEQYF.

The chain links TRBV28 to TRBJ1-2; 7 bases match TRBD1. V lost 5 bases and J lost 0; bases outside the gene matches: 6. The length of the CDR3 is 15 residues. CDR1 and CDR2 from the germline V gene are MDHEN and SYDVKM. The CDR3 reads CASSIPQGANYGYTF. CDR3 DNA sequence: TGTGCCAGCAGTATCCCCCAGGGGGCTAACTATGGCTACACCTTC.

The V and J genes are TRBV6-1 and TRBJ1-1; D is possibly TRBD1 (5 bases). Trimming left V 8 bases short and J 7 bases short, with 20 bases between. In germline, CDR1 is MNHNS, CDR2 SASEGT. The CDR3 contains 14 residues. The CDR3 loop is CASARRTGTGEAFF. DNA of the CDR3: TGTGCCAGCGCCCGAAGGACGGGGACGGGTGAAGCTTTCTTT.

A word on this clonotype: A read error may produce the germline difference seen at one junction end. The chain couples TRBV27 to TRBJ2-3; 11 bases are a match to TRBD2. Germline V lookup: CDR1 MNHEY, CDR2 SMNVEV (reference sequence). The CDR3 covers 17 residues. CDR3 protein: CASSSPVTSGSRDTQYF. The CDR3 DNA sequence: TGTGCCAGCAGTTCCCCGGTAACTAGCGGGAGCAGAGATACGCAGTATTTT.

V gene TRBV11-2 combines with J gene TRBJ2-1, with TRBD2 identical over 10 bases. Losses at the gene ends were 8 bases for V and 0 bases for J; bases not matched to a gene: 13. This CDR3 spans 18 amino acids. Germline CDR1 and CDR2: SGHAT and FQNNGV. CDR3 amino acids: CASAAGGTIKSSYNEQFF. CDR3 coding DNA: TGTGCCAGCGCAGCGGGGGGGACTATTAAGAGCTCCTACAATGAGCAGTTCTTC.

The table lists this clonotype with a count of one. The chain joins TRBV4-1 to TRBJ1-2; D is perhaps TRBD1 (5 bases). Germline lookup yields CDR1 MGHRA and CDR2 YSYEKL. Trimming pared 2 bases from V and 3 bases from J, leaving 13 bases between. CDR3 length: 15 amino acids. The chain's CDR3 is CASSQPREKDYGYTF. The CDR3 DNA follows: TGCGCCAGCAGCCAACCCAGGGAAAAAGACTATGGCTACACCTTC.

The chain is built from TRBV12-3 or TRBV12-4 and TRBJ1-5; tentative D call: TRBD1 (6 bases). V was shortened by 6 bases and J by 0 bases, with 15 bases between the two germline ends. CDR3 length equals 16 residues. CDR3 bases: TGTGCCAGCAGAAGGAGTGGGGGCTATAGCAATCAGCCCCAGCATTTT. Protein sequence: CASRRSGGYSNQPQHF.

There are a few counts of this clonotype. CDR3 nucleotides: TGTGCCAGCAGCCAAGGGACAGGGAGTCCCTACAATGAGCAGTTCTTC. Its protein is CASSQGTGSPYNEQFF. V and J are TRBV3-1 and TRBJ2-1, with 8 nucleotides matching TRBD1. This CDR3 has 16 residues. V dropped 1 base and J dropped 2; count of bases not matched to a gene: 4. Germline CDR1 reads LGHDT; CDR2 reads YNNKEL (reference sequence).

This clonotype was counted ten times or more. V is TRBV10-3 and J is TRBJ2-5, with a possible D match to TRBD2 (5 bases). The V and J ends lost 0 bases and 2 bases respectively, with 7 bases between them. Germline assignment: CDR1 ENHRY and CDR2 SYGVKD. This CDR3 has 14 residues. DNA for the CDR3: TGTGCCATCAGTGAGTCTACGGGGCAAGAGACCCAGTACTTC. Amino acids: CAISESTGQETQYF.

This clonotype occurred a few times. The J gene is TRBJ2-1, the V gene TRBV6-2 or TRBV6-3; weak D call: TRBD1 (6 bases). The length of the CDR3 is 14 residues. Trimming took off 2 bases at V and 6 bases at J, with 11 bases between the two ends. Germline CDR1 MNHEY, CDR2 SVGEGT. The CDR3 spells CASSYPGTLNEQFF. The CDR3, as DNA: TGTGCCAGCAGTTACCCCGGGACACTCAATGAGCAGTTCTTC.

This chain joins TRBV25-1 and TRBJ2-4; 9 positions match TRBD1. Judging by the DNA end, TRBJ2-7 fits better; the J call may be wrong. The CDR3 extends over 16 amino acids. CDR1 is MGHDK, CDR2 SYGVNS, per germline. The chain's CDR3 is CASSEGTGTGYYEQYF. The CDR3 region has the DNA TGTGCCAGCAGTGAAGGGACCGGGACAGGGTACTACGAGCAGTACTTC.

Details on this clonotype: At one boundary the junction diverges from the germline segment, which might be a read error. J is TRBJ2-1 and V is TRBV3-1, with 9 bases aligning to TRBD2. Germline assignment: CDR1 LGHDT and CDR2 YNNKEL (reference sequence). The CDR3 covers 14 residues. The CDR3 DNA sequence: TGCGCCAGCAGCCAAGCGGGGGGCTACAATGAGCAGTTCTTC. It yields the protein CASSQAGGYNEQFF.

The CDR3 DNA follows: TGTGCCAGCAGCCAAGTCTCTAGCGGGGGTGTTCACACCGGGGAGCTGTTTTTT. Translating gives CASSQVSSGGVHTGELFF. The chain combines TRBV14 with TRBJ2-2; TRBD2 aligns across 10 bases. In germline, CDR1 is SGHDN, CDR2 FVKESK. This CDR3 spans 18 amino acids. Losses at the gene ends were 1 base for V and 3 bases for J; bases not matched to a gene: 8.

The chain couples TRBV6-5 to TRBJ2-2; 10 bases map to TRBD1. This CDR3 spans 17 amino acids. The germline CDR1 and CDR2 sequences are MNHEY and SVGAGI. V shed 4 bases, J shed 4 bases, and the junction held 9 bases outside the gene matches. The CDR3: CASSWTMTGGGTGELFF. The CDR3 DNA is TGTGCCAGCAGTTGGACGATGACAGGGGGCGGCACCGGGGAGCTGTTTTTT.

This clonotype was seen more than once but under ten times. The rearrangement links TRBV6-5 to TRBJ1-1; D is unclear. The V end was cut by 7 bases, the J end by 3 bases, with 6 bases between. Germline values: CDR1 MNHEY, CDR2 SVGAGI. The length of the CDR3 is 11 residues. The CDR3 loop is CASTGYTEAFF. The DNA of the CDR3 is TGTGCCAGCACGGGGTACACTGAAGCTTTCTTT.

CDR3: CASRLAGDAETQYF. For the CDR3, the DNA is TGCGCCAGCCGACTAGCGGGAGATGCGGAGACCCAGTACTTC. V usage is TRBV10-2 and J usage is TRBJ2-5; 12 bases are a match to TRBD2. CDR1 and CDR2 from the germline V gene are WSHSY and SAAADI. This CDR3 contains 14 residues. Trimming cost V 8 bases and J 5 bases; bases outside gene matches: 6.

This clonotype was counted only a few times. J is TRBJ2-7 and V is TRBV12-3 or TRBV12-4; a possible D gene is TRBD2 (5 bases). Between the trimmed V and J ends, which lost 1 base and 7 bases, there was a span of 17 bases. The CDR3 is made up of 15 amino acids. The DNA of the CDR3 is TGTGCCAGCAGTTTAGTAACGGGGAACTACAATGAGCAGTACTTC. Its translation: CASSLVTGNYNEQYF.

The table lists this clonotype with a few counts. This chain joins TRBV7-9 and TRBJ2-3; 10 bases match TRBD1. The CDR3 is made up of 14 amino acids. Germline V gene data show CDR1 as SEHNR and CDR2 as FQNEAQ (reference sequence). J was trimmed by 5 bases and V by 5 bases; bases with no gene match: 4. CDR3 sequence reads: CASSIGQGEDTQYF. CDR3 coding DNA: TGTGCCAGCAGCATCGGACAGGGGGAAGATACGCAGTATTTT.

The V gene is TRBV6-5, the J gene TRBJ2-7; possibly TRBD1 for D (5 bases). This CDR3 has 14 amino acids. Germline CDR1 is MNHEY and CDR2 is SVGAGI. The germline V and J ends were trimmed by 6 bases and 0 bases, with 12 bases remaining between them. CDR3 loop: CASRSQGNSYEQYF. CDR3 bases: TGTGCCAGCAGGTCTCAGGGAAACTCCTACGAGCAGTACTTC.

The chain links TRBV29-1 to TRBJ2-7; 7 bases match TRBD1. V lost 7 bases and J lost 1; bases outside the gene matches: 1. Germline CDR1 is SQVTM and CDR2 is ANQGSEA. The CDR3 runs to 11 residues. This chain's CDR3 is CSATGSYEQYF. The CDR3 region has the DNA TGCAGCGCGACAGGGTCCTACGAGCAGTACTTC.

The V and J genes are TRBV18 and TRBJ1-2; TRBD1 aligns across 7 bases. Germline trimming cut 3 bases from V and 1 base from J; bases unmatched to any gene: 8. This CDR3 contains 16 residues. Germline-derived CDR1 and CDR2 are KGHSH and LQKENI. The CDR3 DNA sequence: TGTGCCAGCTCACCCGGCTCGGACAGGATTAACTATGGCTACACCTTC. This translates into CASSPGSDRINYGYTF.

This chain connects TRBV5-1 to TRBJ2-1; D possibly matches TRBD1 or TRBD2 (5 bases each). V was shortened by 0 bases and J by 9 bases, with 16 bases between the two germline ends. The germline gives CDR1 SGHRS, CDR2 YFSETQ. The CDR3 has 15 amino acids. CDR3 DNA: TGCGCCAGCAGCTTGGCGGGACGGGGCATAGGTGAGCAGTTCTTC. This codes for CASSLAGRGIGEQFF.

The chain recombines TRBV20-1 with TRBJ2-5, with unresolved D. This CDR3 region has 13 residues. The germline V gene encodes CDR1 DFQATT and CDR2 SNEGSKA (reference sequence). V dropped 3 bases and J dropped 3 bases, with 11 bases sitting between them. The CDR3 DNA reads TGCAGTGCTAGGGCTGACACCAAAGAGACCCAGTACTTC. Residues: CSARADTKETQYF.

This sequence joins TRBV9 and TRBJ2-3; 7 bases fit TRBD1. Per germline, CDR1 SGDLS and CDR2 YYNGEE. There are 17 residues in the CDR3. V shed 3 bases and J 0 bases; nucleotides not matched to a gene: 10. This CDR3 is CASSAHPGTASTDTQYF. In nucleotides, the CDR3 is TGTGCCAGCAGCGCGCACCCCGGGACAGCTAGCACAGATACGCAGTATTTT.

The genes are TRBV20-1 and TRBJ1-2; 7 bases fit TRBD1. Germline trimming cut 6 bases from V and 6 bases from J; bases unmatched to any gene: 13. The CDR3 has 14 amino acids. Germline CDR1 is DFQATT and CDR2 is SNEGSKA (reference sequence). Written as DNA, the CDR3 is TGCAGTGCGCCGGACAGGCCGAAAAACGATGGCTACACCTTC. Its protein is CSAPDRPKNDGYTF.

The table lists this clonotype with many counts. This chain links TRBV10-3 with TRBJ2-7; maybe TRBD1 (6 bases). This CDR3 region has 15 residues. Deletions cut 4 bases from V and 1 base from J, with 14 bases between. Germline V CDR1 and CDR2: ENHRY, SYGVKD. The CDR3 DNA reads TGTGCCATCAGTGGGGTGGACAGAAGTTCCTACGAGCAGTACTTC. This encodes CAISGVDRSSYEQYF.

This chain joins TRBV7-9 and TRBJ2-7, with TRBD2 matching 10 bases. Trimming took 4 bases from V and 6 from J; bases not matched to a gene: 9. The length of the CDR3 is 15 residues. Per germline, CDR1 SEHNR and CDR2 FQNEAQ (reference sequence). CDR3 DNA: TGTGCCAGCAGCTCGGTAGCGGGAGGTGAGGGCGAGCAGTACTTC. Encoded protein: CASSSVAGGEGEQYF.

The CDR3 region is CASSYSRTGFYEQYF. CDR3 in DNA: TGTGCCAGCAGTTACTCAAGGACAGGGTTCTACGAGCAGTACTTC. V is TRBV6-5 and J is TRBJ2-7; 8 bases align to TRBD1. Germline-derived CDR1 and CDR2 are MNHEY and SVGAGI. The CDR3 totals 15 residues. J was trimmed by 3 bases and V by 0 bases; bases with no gene match: 4.

This chain uses TRBV11-2 with TRBJ2-1; D might be TRBD1 (7 bases). CDR1 SGHAT and CDR2 FQNNGV come from the germline V gene. The CDR3 is 17 residues long. The germline V and J ends were trimmed by 5 bases and 0 bases, with 17 bases remaining between them. The CDR3 is CASSRRGQRASYNEQFF. The CDR3 DNA follows: TGTGCCAGCAGCCGGCGGGGACAGCGCGCCTCCTACAATGAGCAGTTCTTC.